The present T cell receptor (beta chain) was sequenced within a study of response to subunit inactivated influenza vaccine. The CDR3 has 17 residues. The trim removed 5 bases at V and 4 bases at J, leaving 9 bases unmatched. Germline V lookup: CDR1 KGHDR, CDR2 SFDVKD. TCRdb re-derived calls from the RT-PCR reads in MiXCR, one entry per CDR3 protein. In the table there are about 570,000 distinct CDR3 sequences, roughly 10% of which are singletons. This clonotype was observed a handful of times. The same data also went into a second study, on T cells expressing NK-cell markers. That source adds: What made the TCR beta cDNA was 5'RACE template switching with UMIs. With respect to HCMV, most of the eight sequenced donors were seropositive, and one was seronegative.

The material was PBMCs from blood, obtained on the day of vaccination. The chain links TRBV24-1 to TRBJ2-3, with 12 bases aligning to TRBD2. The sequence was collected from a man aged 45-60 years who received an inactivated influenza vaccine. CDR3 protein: CATSGWTSGKTADTQYF. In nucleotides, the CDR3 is TGTGCCACCAGTGGATGGACTAGCGGGAAAACCGCAGATACGCAGTATTTT.